Sequencing of this TCR beta chain was carried out in a study of T cell repertoires and HLA-DP antigens (dated by TCRdb to 2016 to 2018). With respect to the entire study: The study used an in vitro model of CD4+ T cell alloreactivity against allogeneic HLA-DP presented by transduced HeLa cells. One alloantigen differed from self by one peptide-binding groove amino acid, whereas the other differed by ten, modelling structurally similar versus dissimilar alloantigens. Of the three donors, two were male and one was female, and their ages ranged from the 18-to-29 age band up to the 60-to-69 age band. On average, around 220 ng of DNA went in for sorted CD137+CD4+ samples, versus about 1,100 ng for pre-culture CD4+ samples.

Magnetic bead negative selection was used to isolate untouched CD4+ T cells from Ficoll-separated PBMC, with an average purity of roughly 98%. Untouched CD4+ T cells were isolated from Ficoll-separated PBMC with magnetic beads, reaching approximately 98% purity with negligible CD8+ contamination. Donors were three healthy blood donors whose buffy coats supplied peripheral blood mononuclear cells. CMV seronegative status was shared by all three donors. The DNeasy Blood & Tissue Kit was used to extract genomic DNA. TCRB sequencing was performed on genomic DNA from sorted CD137+CD4+ cells and pre-culture CD4+ baseline samples from each subject. The germline V gene supplies CDR1 SGDLS and CDR2 YYNGEE. From the cysteine up to the phenylalanine, the CDR3 has a length of 15 residues. The read is trimmed to its CDR3 DNA, 45 bases read in frame from base 1. V is pared back by 0 bases and J by 5 bases, with 11 bases lying between the germline termini.

Comments on this clone: Its antigen remains unidentified. Base qualities were left out, and no much larger clone turns up one base away.

What the research found in general, with its limitations: Similar clonality (approximately 0.36) was observed for sorted CD137+ cells against both alloantigens, and this clonality was much higher than that observed in pre-culture samples (around 0.04). Clones undetected before culture had an average cumulative frequency of roughly 35% against one allele and around 53% against the other. Limitations included only a few donors, a non-physiological HeLa antigen-presenting system, and the use of total CD4+ responder cells. Naive and memory CD4+ repertoires were not analysed separately.

The immunoSEQ multiplex PCR, with forward primers for 54 TRBV segments and reverse primers for 13 TRBJ segments, was used to amplify TCRB CDR3 regions. Pre-culture CD4+ samples were sequenced at deep resolution with a target of some 200,000 T cell genomes. Amplicons were sequenced on an Illumina HiSeq System, producing 87 bp reads covering the CDR3. The paper's processing steps were these. PCR and sequencing errors in the reads were corrected, and alignment to IMGT reference sequences was used to define CDR3 regions. Synthetic template pools were used to estimate template counts and unique rearrangement counts. Clonality was computed by subtracting Pielou's evenness from 1. Richness was estimated with the Daley-Smith estimator. Morisita's index served as the measure of repertoire overlap. Clones present in cultured samples but not detected in the pre-culture repertoire of the same donor were defined as low-abundance clones. TCRdb mirrors the immuneACCESS table, restricted to in-frame sequences. Some clones are absent from its copies; in checked studies, under half trace to an unresolved V gene, and the reason for the others is unknown. D and trimming were read from the DNA, whereas the V and J calls and clone size are those reported in that table. This sample gives around 90,000 clones in total; roughly 86% of them show up just once. 1.7% of the sample belongs to the ten largest clones.

Sequenced sample: CD4+ T cells from PBMCs. The chain is encoded by TRBV9 joined to TRBJ2-2, with TRBD1 as a weak D call on 5 bases. The TCR comes from a man aged 50 or older in good health and CMV-seronegative. Read as DNA, the sequence is TGTGCCAGCAGCGTAGCGCCCCAGGGAACCGGGGAGCTGTTTTTT. This codes for CASSVAPQGTGELFF.